A selection of T cell receptor beta chains follows, all from one sample in a study of OX40 agonist ivuxolimab in advanced cancers. Clones were sequenced by immunoSEQ multiplex PCR, and TCRdb holds only the in-frame ones, with some missing. This sample has about 48,000 clones, with over 85% found just once. The starting material was CD4+ or CD8+ T cells sorted from blood, obtained in a trial of the OX40 agonist ivuxolimab. The origin of the receptors is an adult with an advanced solid tumor such as melanoma, head and neck, liver or kidney cancer. Each CDR3 is given with its conserved first and last residue. The D gene is left open where the match is weak. Some rows mark clone size as missing; the rest say once, few, many or name a class of expanded clone.

d_gene | abundance | j_gene | v_gene | CDR3aa | CDR3nt
TRBD2 | NA | TRBJ2-1 | TRBV7-9 | CASSNSGGASSYNEQFF | TGTGCCAGCAGCAATAGCGGGGGCGCGAGCTCCTACAATGAGCAGTTCTTC
NA | NA | TRBJ2-7 | TRBV30 | CVSSLSDYEQYF | TGTGTCAGTTCGCTTTCGGACTACGAGCAGTACTTC
NA | NA | TRBJ2-3 | TRBV4-3 | CASSQGNYGRTDTQYF | TGCGCCAGCAGCCAAGGAAACTACGGACGAACAGATACGCAGTATTTT
TRBD1 | NA | TRBJ1-1 | TRBV11-2 | CASSLLGTGAEAFF | TGTGCCAGCAGCTTACTCGGGACAGGCGCTGAAGCTTTCTTT
NA | NA | TRBJ1-6 | TRBV4-3 | CASSQEAGLYNSPLHF | TGCGCCAGCAGCCAAGAGGCGGGACTTTATAATTCACCCCTCCACTTT
NA | NA | TRBJ1-3 | TRBV9 | CASSVGTDPPDF | TGTGCCAGCAGCGTAGGCACCGACCCTCCGGATTTT
TRBD2 | NA | TRBJ2-2 | TRBV7-2 | CASSGGYIAGDPTGELFF | TGTGCCAGCAGCGGCGGTTATATTGCGGGGGACCCCACCGGGGAGCTGTTTTTT
NA | NA | TRBJ2-2 | TRBV6-4 | CASSETGAAGELFF | TGTGCCAGCAGTGAGACCGGGGCAGCCGGGGAGCTGTTTTTT
NA | NA | TRBJ2-3 | TRBV28 | CASTLRSLGTDTQYF | TGTGCCAGCACCTTAAGGTCTTTAGGCACAGATACGCAGTATTTT
NA | NA | TRBJ1-1 | TRBV4-1 | CASSQIPTDTEAFF | TGCGCCAGCAGCCAAATACCCACGGATACTGAAGCTTTCTTT
TRBD1 | NA | TRBJ2-7 | TRBV7-2 | CASSSRQGNYEQYF | TGTGCCAGCAGCTCGAGACAGGGGAACTACGAGCAGTACTTC
NA | NA | TRBJ2-3 | TRBV7-9 | CASSPGDTRGTQYF | TGTGCCAGCAGCCCAGGGGACACACGAGGTACGCAGTATTTT
NA | NA | TRBJ1-4 | TRBV30 | CAWSMDSTNEKLFF | TGTGCCTGGAGTATGGACTCAACTAATGAAAAACTGTTTTTT
NA | NA | TRBJ1-4 | TRBV5-8 | CASSTRDGTNEKLFF | TGTGCCAGCAGCACTCGGGACGGAACTAATGAAAAACTGTTTTTT
NA | NA | TRBJ2-1 | TRBV4-1 | CASSQGRPNEQFF | TGCGCCAGCAGCCAAGGAAGACCGAATGAGCAGTTCTTC
NA | NA | TRBJ1-3 | TRBV5-1 | CASSLNTYSGNTIYF | TGCGCCAGCAGCTTGAACACCTACTCTGGAAACACCATATATTTT
NA | NA | TRBJ2-7 | TRBV9 | CASSVGRGAYEQYF | TGTGCCAGCAGCGTAGGTAGGGGTGCCTACGAGCAGTACTTC
NA | NA | TRBJ1-2 | TRBV27 | CASSTTRQPYGYTF | TGTGCCAGCAGCACTACTCGACAGCCCTATGGCTACACCTTC
NA | NA | TRBJ2-1 | TRBV19 | CASSTGTYYSYNEQFF | TGTGCCAGTAGTACCGGGACTTACTACTCCTACAATGAGCAGTTCTTC
TRBD1 | NA | TRBJ2-7 | TRBV9 | CASSFRTGGAYYEQYF | TGTGCCAGCAGCTTCAGGACAGGGGGCGCCTACTACGAGCAGTACTTC
NA | NA | TRBJ2-7 | TRBV13 | CASSPDGSRGYEQYF | TGTGCCAGCAGCCCGGACGGATCCCGAGGCTACGAGCAGTACTTC
NA | NA | TRBJ2-5 | TRBV5-1 | CASSLGREQYF | TGCGCCAGCAGCTTGGGGAGAGAGCAGTACTTC
NA | once | TRBJ2-7 | TRBV28 | CASSFQGLSIAHEQYF | TGTGCCAGCAGTTTCCAGGGATTAAGTATCGCCCACGAGCAGTACTTC
TRBD1 | NA | TRBJ1-5 | TRBV7-9 | CASSLVRTGDSNQPQHF | TGTGCCAGCAGCTTAGTACGGACAGGGGATAGCAATCAGCCCCAGCATTTT
NA | NA | TRBJ2-3 | TRBV7-3 | CASSSLGSADTQYF | TGTGCCAGCAGCTCGTTGGGCAGTGCAGATACGCAGTATTTT
NA | NA | TRBJ2-1 | TRBV9 | CASSAYDTSYNEQFF | TGTGCCAGCAGCGCCTACGACACTTCTTACAATGAGCAGTTCTTC
NA | NA | TRBJ2-7 | TRBV28 | CASSPGRAYEQYF | TGTGCCAGCAGCCCCGGACGGGCCTACGAGCAGTACTTC
NA | NA | TRBJ2-2 | TRBV7-9 | CASSLAGRNTGELFF | TGTGCCAGCAGTCTGGCAGGGAGGAACACCGGGGAGCTGTTTTTT
NA | NA | TRBJ2-7 | TRBV11-2 | CASSLNLREQYF | TGTGCCAGCAGCTTAAACCTCCGCGAGCAGTACTTC
NA | NA | TRBJ1-1 | TRBV6-5 | CASTPDGRNTEAFF | TGTGCCAGCACCCCGGACGGTAGGAACACTGAAGCTTTCTTT
TRBD1 | NA | TRBJ2-7 | TRBV19 | CASSTPGQGSYEQYF | TGTGCCAGTAGTACACCGGGACAGGGATCGTACGAGCAGTACTTC
NA | NA | TRBJ2-3 | TRBV4-1 | CASSQAGLVIDTQYF | TGCGCCAGCAGCCAGGCGGGATTGGTCATTGATACGCAGTATTTT
NA | few | TRBJ1-5 | TRBV28 | CASSYSGGPGGASNQPQHF | TGTGCCAGCAGTTATTCTGGAGGACCCGGGGGGGCGAGCAATCAGCCCCAGCATTTT
NA | NA | TRBJ2-5 | TRBV6-6 | CASLRWGKETQYF | TGTGCCAGCCTAAGGTGGGGGAAAGAGACCCAGTACTTC
NA | NA | TRBJ2-7 | TRBV19 | CASSIGGANYYEQYF | TGTGCCAGTAGTATCGGTGGGGCGAACTATTACGAGCAGTACTTC
TRBD2 | NA | TRBJ2-7 | TRBV10-2 | CASSESAGPNEQYF | TGCGCCAGCAGTGAGTCAGCGGGGCCCAACGAGCAGTACTTC
TRBD1 | NA | TRBJ1-5 | TRBV18 | CASSEDRGYQPQHF | TGTGCCAGCTCAGAGGACAGGGGATATCAGCCCCAGCATTTT
NA | NA | TRBJ1-5 | TRBV11-2 | CASSLGDNVPNQPQHF | TGTGCCAGCAGCTTAGGGGATAACGTCCCTAATCAGCCCCAGCATTTT
NA | once | TRBJ1-2 | TRBV6-6 | CASKIGMDGYTF | TGTGCCAGCAAAATCGGAATGGATGGCTACACCTTC
NA | few | TRBJ2-1 | TRBV5-8 | CASSLGIGERYNEQFF | TGTGCCAGCAGCTTGGGGATCGGGGAGCGATACAATGAGCAGTTCTTC
NA | NA | TRBJ2-7 | TRBV2 | CAEGGLQTYEQYF | TGTGCAGAGGGGGGGCTACAAACCTACGAGCAGTACTTC
NA | NA | TRBJ2-7 | TRBV7-6 | CASSFQGGREQYF | TGTGCCAGCAGCTTCCAGGGGGGTCGAGAGCAGTACTTC
TRBD1 | NA | TRBJ2-1 | TRBV7-7 | CASSASGQVNEQFF | TGTGCCAGCAGCGCCTCGGGACAGGTCAATGAGCAGTTCTTC
NA | NA | TRBJ1-1 | TRBV7-6 | CASSLPGGDTEAFF | TGTGCCAGCAGCTTACCGGGAGGAGACACTGAAGCTTTCTTT
NA | NA | TRBJ1-2 | TRBV19 | CATRPGLQNYGYTF | TGTGCCACTCGACCCGGGTTACAGAACTATGGCTACACCTTC
NA | NA | TRBJ2-7 | TRBV28 | CASSSRPSYEQYF | TGTGCCAGCAGTTCAAGACCCTCCTACGAGCAGTACTTC
NA | NA | TRBJ1-5 | TRBV9 | CASSPTGYSNQPQHF | TGTGCCAGCAGCCCCACAGGGTACAGCAATCAGCCCCAGCATTTT
NA | NA | TRBJ1-2 | TRBV27 | CASKLNAADSYYGYTF | TGTGCCAGCAAGTTAAATGCAGCTGATTCCTACTATGGCTACACCTTC
NA | NA | TRBJ1-1 | TRBV19 | CASSIPRATFF | TGTGCCAGTAGTATCCCCCGGGCAACTTTCTTT
NA | NA | TRBJ2-2 | TRBV6-1 | CASTAPADTGELFF | TGTGCCAGCACTGCGCCGGCGGACACCGGGGAGCTGTTTTTT
NA | NA | TRBJ1-2 | TRBV14 | CASSQDASRVSTLYGYTF | TGTGCCAGCAGCCAAGACGCCTCCCGGGTCTCAACCCTCTATGGCTACACCTTC
NA | few | TRBJ1-1 | TRBV9 | CASSPSGKGNTEAFF | TGTGCCAGCAGCCCCTCAGGGAAAGGAAACACTGAAGCTTTCTTT
NA | NA | TRBJ1-1 | TRBV4-3 | CASSQIDRYTEAFF | TGCGCCAGCAGCCAAATCGACAGGTACACTGAAGCTTTCTTT
NA | once | TRBJ1-1 | TRBV4-1 | CASSQESGLYTEAFF | TGCGCCAGCAGCCAAGAATCAGGACTTTACACTGAAGCTTTCTTT
NA | NA | TRBJ2-7 | TRBV11-2 | CASSLTGSSYEQYF | TGTGCCAGCAGCTTAACAGGCAGCTCCTACGAGCAGTACTTC
NA | NA | TRBJ1-1 | TRBV10-3 | CAISDPISGPMNTEAFF | TGTGCCATCAGTGACCCCATTTCGGGTCCAATGAACACTGAAGCTTTCTTT
NA | once | TRBJ2-7 | TRBV10-2 | CASSGDPSYEQYF | TGCGCCAGCAGCGGGGACCCCTCCTACGAGCAGTACTTC
TRBD1 | NA | TRBJ2-7 | TRBV7-9 | CASSPGQGYEQYF | TGTGCCAGCAGCCCGGGACAGGGGTACGAGCAGTACTTC
NA | NA | TRBJ2-3 | TRBV15 | CATSKATVGDTQYF | TGTGCCACCAGCAAGGCCACAGTAGGAGATACGCAGTATTTT
TRBD2 | NA | TRBJ2-2 | TRBV9 | CASSVSGGAFTGELFF | TGTGCCAGCAGCGTCTCCGGGGGGGCCTTTACCGGGGAGCTGTTTTTT